This T cell receptor (beta chain) was recorded in a study of blood T cells in healthy people across ages. Whole-study findings and limits: Roughly linear declines in TCR beta diversity per million T cells occurred with age.

As regards this clonotype: The antigen is not known.

The CDR3 totals 13 residues. Germline V gene data show CDR1 as DFQATT and CDR2 as SNEGSKA (reference sequence). V was pared by 3 bases and J by 5 bases, with 11 bases between. It was with a sample-barcoded 5' primer and a J-beta primer mix that a second PCR of roughly 7 to 12 cycles was run. Using its own MiXCR run on the 5' RACE reads, TCRdb lists one record per CDR3 protein. The table records fewer than 1,000,000 distinct CDR3 sequences, around 45% of them present only once. There were healthy Caucasian individuals from Russia, aged roughly 6 to 100, serving as donors. The clonotype comes from an elderly man in good health. This chain joins TRBV20-1 and TRBJ1-5; maybe TRBD1 (5 bases). Sequenced sample: blood. The CDR3 coding sequence is TGCAGTGCTAGGGTAGGGGACGATCAGCCCCAGCATTTT. Its translation: CSARVGDDQPQHF.